What follows describes a single TCR beta chain. Its cognate antigen is unknown. These data come from a study of radiation and T cells in renal cell carcinoma. Study in general: Nephrectomy followed 15 Gy stereotactic body radiation by 4 weeks. Study outcomes and limitations: Without pretreatment biopsies, baseline tumor clonotype presence was undetermined.

TCRdb's copy holds only in-frame clones and misses some; the assay was immunoSEQ multiplex PCR. There are some 120,000 clones in the sample; about four fifths occur only once, and around 2.8% lies in the top ten. Trimming pared 0 bases from V and 6 bases from J, leaving 9 bases between. The length of the CDR3 is 14 residues. The germline CDR1 and CDR2 sequences are GTSNPN and SVGIG (reference sequence). Time point denoted: baseline pretreatment blood. Treatment described: 15 Gy SBRT to primary tumor, nephrectomy 4 weeks later. Radiation-treated patients gave blood at baseline, week 2 and week 4. The patient's renal cell carcinoma had clear cell pathology.

This receptor was obtained from a woman aged 60-75 years with renal cell carcinoma. This chain links TRBV30 with TRBJ1-6; D remains ambiguous. The specimen was blood, collected from a patient whose treatment included radiotherapy and nephrectomy. CDR3 coding DNA: TGTGCCTGGAGTGTACAAGGGAGTAATTCACCCCTCCACTTT. This sequence encodes CAWSVQGSNSPLHF.